This T cell receptor beta chain derives from a study of blood T cell repertoires in COVID-19. Study context: Acute-phase and convalescent COVID-19 samples originated in the United States, Italy and Spain. PBMCs, B-cell-depleted T cells, or T cells provided the cDNA or gDNA that made up the material.

The ends lost 4 bases at V and 8 bases at J; junction bases unmatched: 6. The CDR3 is 13 amino acids. The germline gives CDR1 SGHNT, CDR2 YYREEE (reference sequence). The repertoire was sequenced with immunoSEQ multiplex PCR; TCRdb's copy has only in-frame clones and lacks some. Found here are 140,000 to 150,000 clones, roughly 79% of them singletons; the top ten hold 7% to 9%. The sample consisted of peripheral blood. The V gene is TRBV5-4, the J gene TRBJ1-1; 9 nucleotides agree with TRBD1. This receptor was taken from a human donor with acute or convalescent COVID-19. The donor label of this sample is uncertain. CDR3 coding DNA: TGTGCCAGCAGCCCCGGGACAGGGAAAGAAGCTTTCTTT. Encoded protein: CASSPGTGKEAFF.